These 16 T cell receptor beta chains were all obtained from the same sample, sequenced in a study of identical twins (dated by TCRdb to 2016 to 2017). Library method: 5' RACE. Sequencing took place on an Illumina HiSeq 2000. TCRdb handled the public reads itself, with Q25 trimming in fastp and clone calling in MiXCR, and kept productive beta chains. Identical CDR3 proteins give one entry, which carries the most common genes and DNA. Recorded for this sample are around 200,000 distinct CDR3 sequences; 9.4% of them occurred a single time. The ten largest account for 5% to 5.5% of the sample. Sequenced input: memory (CD45RO+) T cells sorted from blood. The sample's cell subset or site label is to be understood as: CD45RO+ enriched T cells. Receptors originate from a woman aged 18-35 years in good health.

The rearrangement uses TRBV19 and TRBJ2-1; 9 bases line up with TRBD1. From germline, CDR1 is LNHDA and CDR2 SQIVND (reference sequence). Trimming at V came to 3 bases and at J to 2 bases, leaving 2 bases not matched to a gene. The CDR3 runs 15 residues. The CDR3 DNA sequence: TGTGCCAGTAGTATGGACAGGGGCGCCTACAATGAGCAGTTCTTC. This sequence encodes CASSMDRGAYNEQFF.

This clonotype was detected only a few times. Here the CDR3 reads CASSTQGVSGYTF. CDR3 nucleotide sequence: TGTGCCAGCAGCACTCAGGGTGTATCTGGCTACACCTTC. The gene calls are TRBV7-2 and TRBJ1-2, with D possibly matching TRBD1 (5 bases). V was shortened by 5 bases and J by 7 bases, with 14 bases between the two germline ends. This CDR3 has 13 residues. Germline lookup yields CDR1 SGHTA and CDR2 FQGNSA.

This clonotype was counted a few times. J is TRBJ1-2 and V is TRBV12-3 or TRBV12-4, with D perhaps TRBD1 (6 bases). Trimming cost V 5 bases and J 7 bases, with 17 bases left between them. CDR3 size: 14 residues. CDR3 in amino acids: CASSQQGIPGGYTF. Here the CDR3 DNA reads TGTGCCAGCAGTCAACAGGGCATACCTGGTGGCTACACCTTC.

This clonotype was picked up a small number of times. The V gene is TRBV5-1, the J gene TRBJ1-2; a possible D gene is TRBD1 (6 bases). Looked up from germline, CDR1 is SGHRS and CDR2 is YFSETQ. This CDR3 has 14 amino acids. Between the trimmed V and J ends, which lost 0 bases and 4 bases, there was a span of 10 bases. CDR3 loop: CASSLVGGSYGYTF. Written as DNA, the CDR3 is TGCGCCAGCAGCTTGGTTGGGGGCAGCTATGGCTACACCTTC. Complete variable domain (other parts from reference TRBV5-1 and TRBJ1-2): KAGVTQTPRYLIKTRGQQVTLSCSPISGHRSVSWYQQTPGQGLQFLFEYFSETQRNKGNFPGRFSGRQFSNSRSEMNVSTLELGDSALYLCASSLVGGSYGYTFGSGTRLTVV.

This clonotype was seen a few times. The chain links TRBV29-1 to TRBJ1-1, with 9 nucleotides matching TRBD1. CDR1 and CDR2 (germline): SQVTM, ANQGSEA. Losses at the gene ends were 6 bases for V and 2 bases for J; bases not matched to a gene: 4. This CDR3 contains 13 residues. CDR3 loop: CSVRQGVNTEAFF. In DNA, the CDR3 is TGCAGCGTCAGACAGGGGGTTAACACTGAAGCTTTCTTT.

This clonotype has more than one count but fewer than ten. The J gene is TRBJ2-3, the V gene TRBV29-1, with D perhaps TRBD1 or TRBD2 (6 bases each). V lost 1 base and J 0 bases, leaving 11 bases between the germline ends. This CDR3 has 15 residues. Germline CDR1 SQVTM, CDR2 ANQGSEA. CDR3 sequence: CSVEVGGRSTDTQYF. CDR3 nucleotide sequence: TGCAGCGTTGAAGTGGGGGGCAGAAGCACAGATACGCAGTATTTT.

The chain is built from TRBV9 and TRBJ2-2, with D uncertain. Between the trimmed V and J ends, which lost 4 bases and 7 bases, there was a span of 17 bases. Germline values: CDR1 SGDLS, CDR2 YYNGEE. The CDR3 totals 15 residues. As DNA, the CDR3 is TGTGCCAGCAGCTTCCCCGACGCGGCCAACGGGGAGCTGTTTTTT. The encoded protein is CASSFPDAANGELFF.

The sample holds a few counts of this clonotype. The chain links TRBV12-3 or TRBV12-4 to TRBJ1-1; D is unresolved. CDR3 size: 13 residues. V lost 3 bases to trimming and J lost 1 base, with 6 bases between them. The CDR3 is CASSFHGNTEAFF. CDR3 nucleotide sequence: TGTGCCAGCAGTTTCCACGGGAACACTGAAGCTTTCTTT.

A few counts support this clonotype. The genes are TRBV12-3 or TRBV12-4 and TRBJ1-1, with a tentative D call TRBD1 (6 bases). Trimming removed 2 bases at V and 12 bases at J, with 22 bases between. This CDR3 is built from 15 residues. CDR3 DNA sequence: TGTGCCAGCAGTTTAAGGCCGCCTAACAGGGAGGATACTTTCTTT. Its translation: CASSLRPPNREDTFF.

The genes are TRBV12-3 or TRBV12-4 and TRBJ2-5; 9 bases fit TRBD1. This CDR3 has 15 residues. The ends lost 5 bases at V and 5 bases at J; junction bases unmatched: 9. Here the CDR3 reads CASSPTGGAGETQYF. In DNA form, the CDR3 reads TGTGCCAGCAGTCCTACAGGGGGCGCGGGGGAGACCCAGTACTTC.

The rearrangement links TRBV2 to TRBJ2-3; TRBD2 matches 11 bases. CDR3 length equals 15 residues. V lost 2 bases and J lost 9; bases outside the gene matches: 7. From germline, CDR1 is SNHLY and CDR2 FYNNEI. CDR3 sequence reads: CASSERGTSGTTQYF. As DNA, the CDR3 is TGTGCCAGCAGTGAACGCGGGACTAGCGGCACCACGCAGTATTTT.

The V and J genes are TRBV18 and TRBJ1-2, with D tentatively TRBD1 (6 bases). This CDR3 is built from 13 residues. Germline V lookup: CDR1 KGHSH, CDR2 LQKENI. The ends were cut back, 2 bases at V and 3 bases at J, with 7 bases in the middle. CDR3 in DNA: TGTGCCAGCTCACCAGGACAGCACTATGGCTACACCTTC. Translated, it gives CASSPGQHYGYTF.

This clonotype appeared many times. The genes are TRBV4-3 and TRBJ2-3, with D perhaps TRBD2 (5 bases). Germline assignment: CDR1 LGHNA and CDR2 YSLEER. CDR3 length: 17 residues. V lost 0 bases, J lost 0 bases, and 13 bases lay in between. DNA of the CDR3: TGCGCCAGCAGCCAAGAAACTTCTAGCACTAGCACAGATACGCAGTATTTT. This translates into CASSQETSSTSTDTQYF.

The table lists this clonotype with a few counts. CDR3 region: CSARQGVTQPQHF. The CDR3 DNA sequence: TGCAGTGCCCGACAGGGGGTAACTCAGCCCCAGCATTTT. J is TRBJ1-5 and V is TRBV20-1; 9 nucleotides align to TRBD1. Looked up from germline, CDR1 is DFQATT and CDR2 is SNEGSKA (reference sequence). V shed 6 bases and J 6 bases; nucleotides not matched to a gene: 6. The CDR3 contains 13 residues.

Ten or more counts support this clonotype. This chain joins TRBV20-1 and TRBJ2-3; TRBD2 matches at 8 bases. The CDR3 consists of 15 residues. The J segment lost 6 bases and the V segment lost 2 bases, leaving 10 bases of the junction unmatched. Looked up from germline, CDR1 is DFQATT and CDR2 is SNEGSKA (reference sequence). CDR3 sequence: CSARKTGTSPDTQYF. CDR3 nucleotide sequence: TGCAGTGCTAGAAAAACCGGGACTAGTCCCGATACGCAGTATTTT.

This clonotype occurred a few times. The chain is built from TRBV9 and TRBJ1-1, with unresolved D. The CDR3 length is 15 residues. The V gene lost 0 bases and the J gene lost 1 base, with 10 bases spanning the gap. CDR1 is SGDLS, CDR2 YYNGEE, per germline. CDR3 in amino acids: CASSVDPAGNTEAFF. The CDR3 DNA follows: TGTGCCAGCAGCGTAGACCCCGCCGGGAACACTGAAGCTTTCTTT.